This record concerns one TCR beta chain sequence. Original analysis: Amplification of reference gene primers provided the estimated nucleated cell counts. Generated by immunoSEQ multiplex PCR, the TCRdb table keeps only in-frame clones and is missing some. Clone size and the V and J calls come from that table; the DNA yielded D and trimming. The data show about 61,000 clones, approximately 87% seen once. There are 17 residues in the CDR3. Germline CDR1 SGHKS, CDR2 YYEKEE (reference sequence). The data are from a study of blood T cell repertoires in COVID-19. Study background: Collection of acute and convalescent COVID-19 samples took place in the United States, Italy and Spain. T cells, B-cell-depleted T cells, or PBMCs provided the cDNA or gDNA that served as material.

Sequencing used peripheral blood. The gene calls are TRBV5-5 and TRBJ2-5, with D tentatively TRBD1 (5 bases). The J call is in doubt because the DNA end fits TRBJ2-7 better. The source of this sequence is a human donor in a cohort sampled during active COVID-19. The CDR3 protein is CASSLAASEGVAYEQYF. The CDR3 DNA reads TGTGCCAGCAGCTTGGCTGCGTCGGAAGGGGTAGCCTACGAGCAGTACTTC.